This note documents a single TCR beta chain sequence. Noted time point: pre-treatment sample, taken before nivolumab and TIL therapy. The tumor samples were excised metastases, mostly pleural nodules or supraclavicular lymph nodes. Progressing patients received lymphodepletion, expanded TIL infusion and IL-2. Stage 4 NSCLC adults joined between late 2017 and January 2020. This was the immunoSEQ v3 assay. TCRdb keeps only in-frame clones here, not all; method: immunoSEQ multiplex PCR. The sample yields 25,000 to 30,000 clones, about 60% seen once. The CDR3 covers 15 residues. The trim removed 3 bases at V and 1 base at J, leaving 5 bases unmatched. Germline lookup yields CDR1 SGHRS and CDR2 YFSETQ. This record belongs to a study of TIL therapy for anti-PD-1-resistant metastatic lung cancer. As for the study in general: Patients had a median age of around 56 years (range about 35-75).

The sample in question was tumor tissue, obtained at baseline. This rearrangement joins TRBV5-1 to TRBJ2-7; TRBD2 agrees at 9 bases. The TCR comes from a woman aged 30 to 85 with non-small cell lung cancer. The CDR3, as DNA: TGCGCCAGCAGCTCGGGACTAGCAGCTTCCTACGAGCAGTACTTC. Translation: CASSSGLAASYEQYF.